This entry features one T cell receptor beta chain sequence. It lacks a known antigen. The input lacks base qualities; no much larger clone sits a single base away. The data are from a study of T cell responses to AZD1222 COVID-19 vaccine (dated by TCRdb to the early 2020s). Regarding the study in general: A total of about 230 trial participants underwent TCR sequencing, of whom some 210 received two doses of AZD1222 and about 26 received two doses of the MenACWY control vaccine. Enrollment into the trials was organized by age into subgroups of 18-55, 56-69 and 70-plus years, and those subgroups contained about 160, 30 and 59 TCR-sequenced participants, respectively. On the study overall, not on this receptor specifically: Conclusions about previously exposed vaccinees are limited because only 6 or 7 AZD1222 recipients were SARS-CoV-2 seropositive at baseline. Most participants were white British and females outnumbered males, and the authors suggested that clonal diversity may have been underestimated. Because no day 14 peak-response samples were available, the repertoires could be characterized only after the peak T cell response. Nearly half of unique spike-specific TCRs reportedly recognized epitopes outside regions mutated in the B.1.351 and B.1.1.7 variants. The 56-69-year group was small, and its depth increase did not reach significance, likely because of low power. After two AZD1222 doses, both the breadth and the depth of spike-specific TCRs were significantly higher than at day 0 and than in MenACWY recipients. The vaccine-associated CD4 TCRs covered the entire spike protein, and the dominant responses fell in regions 160-218 and 743-854.

The CDR3 regions of human TCRbeta chains were analyzed by immunosequencing. From the authors' description of their analysis: TCRs in the repertoires were compared against a reference library of SARS-CoV-2-specific TCRs that had been generated with the MIRA antigen-specificity platform. Breadth was defined as the fraction of unique TCRs that were SARS-CoV-2-associated, and depth was defined as the fraction of total T cells that were SARS-CoV-2-associated. Using the MIRA data, each spike-specific TCR was mapped to the spike region that the TCR reacts to and placed in a CD4 or CD8 class. Log10-transformed breadth and depth values were compared by one-way ANOVA with Sidak's multiple comparisons tests. TCRdb re-hosts the immuneACCESS table, in-frame sequences only. Its copies lack some clones; in the studies checked, an unresolved V gene accounts for under half of them, and the cause for the rest is not known. V, J and clone size derive from that table, while D and trimming were established from the DNA sequence. This sample is represented by 130,000 to 150,000 clones; approximately 78% of them were singletons. The ten largest make up around 4.3% of the sample.

In the paper's terms, the time point label means: baseline before first vaccination. The treatment or condition tag for this specimen amounts to: meningococcal conjugate vaccine given as trial control. The vaccinee samples were drawn from two UK trials, COV001 and COV002, one of which was a single-blind randomized controlled phase 2/3 trial testing AZD1222 (ChAdOx1 nCoV-19) in healthy adults. Trial participant PBMC samples were collected at day 0 and day 28 after the second dose for TCRbeta chain sequencing. The sequencing used peripheral blood, collected on day 0 of MenACWY control vaccination. The source of this sequence is an adult in good health.

The CDR3 loop reads CASSPGQMNTGELFF. The base sequence is TGTGCCAGCAGTCCGGGACAGATGAACACCGGGGAGCTGTTTTTT. In this chain, TRBV2 is recombined with TRBJ2-2, with 7 middle bases fitting TRBD1. The CDR3 goes from the cysteine to the phenylalanine over 15 residues. Only CDR3 DNA is held: 45 bases, read in frame from base 1. Unmatched junction bases come to 4, with V trimmed by 5 bases and J by 1 base. Via the germline V gene, CDR1 is SNHLY and CDR2 FYNNEI.